The 7 T cell receptor beta chains reported below all come from one sample, sequenced in a study of shared clonotypes between healthy human individuals. CD45RO-negative, CCR7-positively selected cells formed the naive CD8 fraction, excluding terminally differentiated effector memory CD45RA+ cells. The method was immunoSEQ multiplex PCR; TCRdb's version includes in-frame clones alone and lacks a portion of them. This repertoire shows around 580,000 clones, more than 95% found once; its top ten account for 0.3%. The sample was naive CD8+ T cells sorted from blood. These receptors were taken from a man aged 25 to 40 in good health.

The V and J genes are TRBV2 and TRBJ2-3, with D perhaps TRBD2 (6 bases). This CDR3 has 16 amino acids. The germline V and J ends were trimmed by 3 bases and 0 bases, with 13 bases remaining between them. Germline V gene sequence: CDR1 SNHLY, CDR2 FYNNEI. The CDR3 DNA reads as TGTGCCAGCAGTGAGGAGGGAGGCTCTAGCACAGATACGCAGTATTTT. It encodes CASSEEGGSSTDTQYF.

The gene calls are TRBV7-9 and TRBJ2-7; no reliable D call. Trimming took 5 bases from V and 3 from J, leaving 14 bases between them. This CDR3 is 14 amino acids long. Germline loops: CDR1 SEHNR, CDR2 FQNEAQ (reference sequence). The CDR3 is CASSDKTDYYEQYF. The DNA of the CDR3 is TGTGCCAGCAGCGACAAAACCGATTACTACGAGCAGTACTTC.

The chain combines TRBV7-8 with TRBJ2-7, with D tentatively TRBD2 (6 bases). V was trimmed by 2 bases and J by 4 bases, leaving 15 bases between them. The CDR3 loop spans 15 amino acids. The germline V gene encodes CDR1 SGHVS and CDR2 FQNEAQ. The CDR3 DNA follows: TGTGCCAGCAGCTTACCTCCGGGACTCCAATACGAGCAGTACTTC. It encodes CASSLPPGLQYEQYF.

Only one count was recorded for this clone. V gene TRBV4-1 combines with J gene TRBJ1-2; D is undetermined. V was clipped by 4 bases and J by 8 bases, with 14 bases between them. The CDR3 totals 13 residues. Germline V lookup: CDR1 MGHRA, CDR2 YSYEKL. The CDR3 spells CASSPSYLEGYTF. The CDR3 bases are TGCGCCAGCAGCCCGTCGTACCTTGAGGGCTACACCTTC.

The CDR3 loop reads CASSQDRNTEAFF. In nucleotides, the CDR3 is TGCGCCAGCAGCCAAGACCGTAACACTGAAGCTTTCTTT. The chain is built from TRBV4-3 and TRBJ1-1; no definite D call. Germline CDR1 is LGHNA and CDR2 is YSLEER. The CDR3 consists of 13 residues. Trimming cost V 0 bases and J 2 bases, with 4 bases left between them.

This chain connects TRBV6-6 to TRBJ2-3; a possible D gene is TRBD2 (7 bases). The length of the CDR3 is 16 residues. V was cut by 4 bases and J by 2 bases, with 16 bases left in between. Germline V gene data show CDR1 as MNHNY and CDR2 as SVGAGI (reference sequence). The CDR3 here is CASSFLLGGDTDTQYF. The CDR3 coding sequence is TGTGCCAGCAGTTTTCTCCTAGGGGGGGACACAGATACGCAGTATTTT.

The genes are TRBV2 and TRBJ2-1; D could derive from TRBD1 or TRBD2 (6 bases each). The V end lost 1 base, the J end lost 5 bases, and 12 bases lay between the germline ends. There are 15 residues in the CDR3. Germline-derived CDR1 and CDR2 are SNHLY and FYNNEI. The CDR3 bases are TGTGCCAGCAGTGAAGTGGGGGGCCCCGACAATGAGCAGTTCTTC. Translated, it gives CASSEVGGPDNEQFF.